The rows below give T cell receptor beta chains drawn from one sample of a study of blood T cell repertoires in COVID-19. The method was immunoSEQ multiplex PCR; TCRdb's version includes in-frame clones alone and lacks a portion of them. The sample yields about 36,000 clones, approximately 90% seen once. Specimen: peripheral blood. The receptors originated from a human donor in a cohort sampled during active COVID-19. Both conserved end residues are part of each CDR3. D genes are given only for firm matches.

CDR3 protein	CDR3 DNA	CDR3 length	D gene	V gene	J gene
CASSEDTGTLEEAFF	TGTGCCAGCAGCGAGGACACAGGGACACTTGAGGAAGCTTTCTTT	15	.	TRBV9	TRBJ1-1
CAGSEKPQHF	TGTGCCGGGTCGGAGAAGCCCCAGCATTTT	10	.	TRBV12-3/TRBV12-4	TRBJ1-5
CASSLDRRLNTEAFF	TGCGCCAGCAGCTTGGACAGGCGGTTGAACACTGAAGCTTTCTTT	15	.	TRBV5-1	TRBJ1-1
CASSPGRGGGTYEQYF	TGTGCCAGCAGTCCCGGCCGTGGCGGGGGGACCTACGAGCAGTACTTC	16	TRBD2	TRBV2	TRBJ2-7
CASSRGGASGLNEQFF	TGCGCCAGCAGCCGAGGGGGGGCTAGCGGGTTAAATGAGCAGTTCTTC	16	TRBD2	TRBV4-1	TRBJ2-1
CASSSGGGSGAKNIQYF	TGCGCCAGCAGCTCCGGGGGGGGCAGCGGAGCCAAAAACATTCAGTACTTC	17	TRBD2	TRBV5-1	TRBJ2-4
CASSHLGQVRSYEQYF	TGTGCCAGCAGCCACCTAGGACAGGTTCGCTCCTACGAGCAGTACTTC	16	TRBD1	TRBV6-6	TRBJ2-7
CASSESRDFSTDTQYF	TGCGCCAGCAGTGAGTCACGGGACTTTTCCACAGATACGCAGTATTTT	16	.	TRBV10-2	TRBJ2-3
CASSLLSGGDSYEQYF	TGTGCCAGCAGCTTACTGAGTGGGGGGGACTCCTACGAGCAGTACTTC	16	TRBD2	TRBV7-9	TRBJ2-7
CASSLREYSNQPQHF	TGTGCCAGCAGCTTGAGAGAATATAGCAATCAGCCCCAGCATTTT	15	.	TRBV5-6	TRBJ1-5